Listed here are 26 T cell receptor beta chains from one sample, sequenced in a study of blood T cell repertoires in COVID-19. The data were produced by immunoSEQ multiplex PCR, yet TCRdb's version contains in-frame clones alone and is incomplete. The sample has approximately 400,000 clones, approximately 89% seen once. Source material: PBMCs or T cells enriched from blood (not recorded which). The receptors come from a woman aged 40 to 50 who had been exposed to COVID-19.

This chain connects TRBV6-5 to TRBJ2-3; D may be TRBD1 (5 bases). Between the trimmed V and J ends, which lost 6 bases and 2 bases, there was a span of 15 bases. Germline V gene sequence: CDR1 MNHEY, CDR2 SVGAGI. The CDR3 is 15 amino acids. Here the CDR3 reads CASRGQPPNTDTQYF. CDR3 sequence (DNA): TGTGCCAGCAGAGGACAACCCCCAAACACAGATACGCAGTATTTT.

This clone was seen a handful of times. The chain uses TRBV18 and TRBJ1-1, with 10 bases identical to TRBD1. Per the germline V gene, CDR1 is KGHSH and CDR2 is LQKENI. V lost 1 base to trimming and J lost 0 bases; unmatched junction nucleotides: 2. This CDR3 is 16 amino acids long. The CDR3 region is CASSPRTGGMNTEAFF. The CDR3 coding sequence is TGTGCCAGCTCACCACGGACAGGGGGAATGAACACTGAAGCTTTCTTT. The variable domain in full, completed from reference TRBV18 and TRBJ1-1, reads NAGVMQNPRHLVRRRGQEARLRCSPMKGHSHVYWYRQLPEEGLKFMVYLQKENIIDESGMPKERFSAEFPKEGPSILRIQQVVRGDSAAYFCASSPRTGGMNTEAFFGQGTRLTVV.

The V call is TRBV27, the J call TRBJ1-5, with TRBD1 matching over 8 bases. The V and J ends lost 5 bases and 1 base, in that order; junction bases with no gene match: 10. The CDR3 has 17 amino acids. Germline lookup yields CDR1 MNHEY and CDR2 SMNVEV (reference sequence). CDR3 amino acids: CASSPGTGLWSNQPQHF. The CDR3 nucleotides read TGTGCCAGCAGTCCCGGGACAGGCCTTTGGAGCAATCAGCCCCAGCATTTT.

The chain is built from TRBV11-2 and TRBJ2-2; D may be TRBD1 (6 bases). Germline V gives CDR1 SGHAT, CDR2 FQNNGV. The CDR3 is 15 amino acids. The V end lost 5 bases, the J end lost 6 bases, and 16 bases lay between the germline ends. The CDR3 spells CASSPLQGSPGELFF. The CDR3 bases are TGTGCCAGCAGCCCACTACAGGGTTCCCCCGGGGAGCTGTTTTTT.

J is TRBJ1-1 and V is TRBV5-4; D not resolved. This CDR3 has 16 amino acids. V lost 0 bases to trimming and J lost 1 base, with 13 bases between them. The germline V gene has CDR1 SGHNT and CDR2 YYREEE (reference sequence). As DNA, the CDR3 is TGTGCCAGCAGCTTGGAAAACGGGGAGGCGAACACTGAAGCTTTCTTT. This sequence encodes CASSLENGEANTEAFF.

This chain connects TRBV5-1 to TRBJ2-1; maybe TRBD2 (6 bases). Germline V lookup: CDR1 SGHRS, CDR2 YFSETQ. The CDR3 is made up of 14 amino acids. The V gene lost 0 bases and the J gene lost 6 bases, with 10 bases spanning the gap. CDR3 residues: CASSLAGTSNEQFF. In nucleotides, the CDR3 is TGCGCCAGCAGCTTGGCGGGGACTTCCAATGAGCAGTTCTTC.

In this sample, this clone turned up a few times. The CDR3 end shows no conserved phenylalanine or tryptophan, and so a read error is likely. The DNA is left out, because the CDR3 cannot be placed on it with certainty; the CDR3 is given as TCRdb lists it. The gene calls are TRBV5-3 and TRBJ1-2. TRBV5-3 carries the ORF label, with uncertain function. Termini included, the CDR3 measures 9 amino acids. CDR3 loop: CARSSGGPR.

This chain's CDR3 is CASSPDRNTGELFF. CDR3 nucleotide sequence: TGTGCCAGCAGCCCGGACAGGAACACCGGGGAGCTGTTTTTT. This sequence joins TRBV6-4 and TRBJ2-2, with D perhaps matching TRBD1 (6 bases). V lost 6 bases and J lost 1, with 9 bases in between. This CDR3 has 14 residues. Germline CDR1 reads MRHNA; CDR2 reads SNTAGT.

The V and J genes are TRBV30 and TRBJ1-1, with D possibly matching TRBD1 (6 bases). CDR1 and CDR2 from the germline V gene are GTSNPN and SVGIG (reference sequence). The CDR3 loop spans 11 amino acids. Trimming cost V 4 bases and J 8 bases, with 11 bases left between them. CDR3 amino acids: CAWTPGQEAFF. The CDR3 DNA is TGTGCCTGGACCCCAGGACAGGAAGCTTTCTTT.

The chain recombines TRBV28 with TRBJ1-5; 12 bases agree with TRBD1. This CDR3 spans 15 amino acids. V shed 6 bases, J shed 6 bases, and the junction held 6 bases outside the gene matches. Germline V gene data show CDR1 as MDHEN and CDR2 as SYDVKM. The CDR3 region has the DNA TGTGCCAGCAGCACCGGGACAGGGGGCTTTCAGCCCCAGCATTTT. It translates to CASSTGTGGFQPQHF.

The rearrangement joins TRBV7-2 to TRBJ1-6; 7 bases agree with TRBD1. From germline, CDR1 is SGHTA and CDR2 FQGNSA. V lost 1 base to trimming and J lost 9 bases; unmatched junction nucleotides: 6. The CDR3 extends over 15 amino acids. This CDR3 reads CASSLVTGSASPLHF. In DNA form, the CDR3 reads TGTGCCAGCAGCTTAGTGACAGGGTCGGCTTCACCCCTCCACTTT. Using reference TRBV7-2 and TRBJ1-6 for the parts outside the CDR3, the full variable domain is GAGVSQSPSNKVTEKGKDVELRCDPISGHTALYWYRQSLGQGLEFLIYFQGNSAPDKSGLPSDRFSAERTGGSVSTLTIQRTQQEDSAVYLCASSLVTGSASPLHFGNGTRLTVT.

The CDR3 region has the DNA TGTGCCAGTAGTCTCGGGACAGCGAACACCGGGGAGCTGTTTTTT. Translating gives CASSLGTANTGELFF. The J gene is TRBJ2-2, the V gene TRBV19; 7 positions match TRBD1. The CDR3 consists of 15 residues. V gave up 5 bases and J gave up 0 bases; unmatched junction bases: 3. Germline V CDR1 and CDR2: LNHDA, SQIVND (reference sequence).

The chain uses TRBV5-1 and TRBJ1-2, with TRBD1 matching 7 bases. Losses at the gene ends were 2 bases for V and 3 bases for J; bases not matched to a gene: 10. Germline V CDR1 and CDR2: SGHRS, YFSETQ. This CDR3 spans 16 amino acids. In nucleotides, the CDR3 is TGCGCCAGCAGCTTAGAACAGAGGGGGCGCGACTATGGCTACACCTTC. Translated: CASSLEQRGRDYGYTF.

The V gene is TRBV7-8, the J gene TRBJ1-1; D remains unclear. This CDR3 has 14 residues. Per the germline V gene, CDR1 is SGHVS and CDR2 is FQNEAQ. Between the trimmed V and J ends, which lost 4 bases and 2 bases, there was a span of 11 bases. The CDR3 spells CASSSRGGNTEAFF. CDR3 nucleotides: TGTGCCAGCAGCTCCCGCGGCGGTAACACTGAAGCTTTCTTT. Full variable domain (missing parts from reference TRBV7-8 and TRBJ1-1): GAGVSQSPRYKVAKRGQDVALRCDPISGHVSLFWYQQALGQGPEFLTYFQNEAQLDKSGLPSDRFFAERPEGSVSTLKIQRTQQEDSAVYLCASSSRGGNTEAFFGQGTRLTVV.

The J gene is TRBJ1-2, the V gene TRBV18; D remains unclear. Trimming took 4 bases from V and 3 from J, leaving 12 bases between them. Germline CDR1 and CDR2: KGHSH and LQKENI. This CDR3 is built from 14 residues. CDR3 DNA sequence: TGTGCCAGCTCACGGGCGAATGGTGACTATGGCTACACCTTC. Amino acid sequence: CASSRANGDYGYTF.

V gene TRBV25-1 combines with J gene TRBJ1-5; D ambiguous. The CDR3 runs 13 residues. V gave up 1 base and J gave up 3 bases, with 4 bases separating them. The V gene's germline CDR1 is MGHDK and CDR2 SYGVNS. The CDR3 protein is CASSEFNNQPQHF. The CDR3 coding sequence is TGTGCCAGCAGTGAATTTAACAATCAGCCCCAGCATTTT.

The gene calls are TRBV19 and TRBJ2-3; 10 nucleotides align to TRBD1. CDR1 LNHDA and CDR2 SQIVND come from the germline V gene (reference sequence). The trim removed 1 base at V and 6 bases at J, leaving 4 bases unmatched. The CDR3 has 15 residues. The CDR3 DNA reads TGTGCCAGTAGTATAGGGGGGACAGGGGTGGATACGCAGTATTTT. Its protein product is CASSIGGTGVDTQYF.

This clone showed up just a few times. This rearrangement joins TRBV6-4 to TRBJ1-4, with D unclear. V dropped 4 bases and J dropped 7 bases, with 10 bases sitting between them. Germline V gives CDR1 MRHNA, CDR2 SNTAGT. The CDR3 totals 13 residues. DNA of the CDR3: TGTGCCAGCAGTGGTAACTCGGGTGAAAAACTGTTTTTT. It encodes CASSGNSGEKLFF.

The V gene is TRBV19, the J gene TRBJ1-2; a possible D gene is TRBD1 (6 bases). This CDR3 is 15 amino acids long. The germline V gene has CDR1 LNHDA and CDR2 SQIVND (reference sequence). V gave up 4 bases and J gave up 2 bases, with 14 bases separating them. The CDR3 nucleotides are TGTGCCAGTAGTACCGGGTCTCAGGGGAACTATGGCTACACCTTC. Its protein is CASSTGSQGNYGYTF.

J is TRBJ2-7 and V is TRBV3-1 (or the pseudogene TRBV3-2); 9 bases match TRBD2. Unmatched junction bases numbered 4, after V lost 3 bases and J lost 4 bases. The CDR3 has 14 residues. The V gene's germline CDR1 is LGHDT and CDR2 YNNKEL (reference sequence). This chain's CDR3 is CASSHGTSFYEQYF. As DNA, the CDR3 is TGTGCCAGCAGCCACGGGACTAGCTTTTACGAGCAGTACTTC.

The V gene is TRBV27, the J gene TRBJ1-6; 8 bases match TRBD1. The CDR3 is 16 residues long. Germline CDR1 is MNHEY and CDR2 is SMNVEV (reference sequence). Trimming at V came to 3 bases and at J to 10 bases, leaving 11 bases not matched to a gene. For the CDR3, the DNA is TGTGCCAGCAGTTTCCTTACGACAGGGGCTAAATCACCCCTCCACTTT. This encodes CASSFLTTGAKSPLHF.

The chain is built from TRBV10-3 and TRBJ1-1; D uncertain. The CDR3 is 15 amino acids. V gave up 2 bases and J gave up 1 base, with 11 bases separating them. Germline V gene data show CDR1 as ENHRY and CDR2 as SYGVKD. This CDR3 reads CAISEVAATNTEAFF. As DNA, the CDR3 is TGTGCCATCAGTGAGGTTGCGGCGACGAACACTGAAGCTTTCTTT.

This sequence joins TRBV7-9 and TRBJ1-1; perhaps TRBD1 as D (5 bases). The CDR3 runs 11 residues. Germline V gene data show CDR1 as SEHNR and CDR2 as FQNEAQ (reference sequence). V lost 4 bases and J lost 8, with 8 bases in between. DNA for the CDR3: TGTGCCAGCAGCTCGGAGGGGGAAGCTTTCTTT. This sequence encodes CASSSEGEAFF. The complete variable domain, with remaining parts taken from reference TRBV7-9 and TRBJ1-1, reads DTGVSQNPRHKITKRGQNVTFRCDPISEHNRLYWYRQTLGQGPEFLTYFQNEAQLEKSRLLSDRFSAERPKGSFSTLEIQRTEQGDSAMYLCASSSEGEAFFGQGTRLTVV.

The rearrangement uses TRBV11-2 and TRBJ1-1, with 8 bases lining up with TRBD1. The germline gives CDR1 SGHAT, CDR2 FQNNGV. This CDR3 has 14 amino acids. V trimming: 5 bases; J trimming: 5 bases; junction bases outside the gene matches: 7. CDR3 nucleotides: TGTGCCAGCAGCCGACAGGGGCTAAGAACTGAAGCTTTCTTT. Translated, it gives CASSRQGLRTEAFF.

This chain uses TRBV5-5 with TRBJ1-1, with D possibly TRBD1 on 6 matching bases. The CDR3 covers 13 residues. Trimming stripped 4 bases from V and 4 bases from J, with 11 bases between. Germline loops: CDR1 SGHKS, CDR2 YYEKEE (reference sequence). The CDR3 reads CASSITGSTEAFF. CDR3 sequence (DNA): TGTGCCAGCAGCATCACAGGGAGCACTGAAGCTTTCTTT.

CDR3 region: CASSEAFGLAGGYEQYF. The DNA for the CDR3 is TGTGCCAGCAGTGAAGCTTTTGGGCTAGCGGGGGGTTACGAGCAGTACTTC. The chain uses TRBV6-1 and TRBJ2-7, with 11 bases identical to TRBD2. The ends lost 0 bases at V and 4 bases at J; junction bases unmatched: 8. The CDR3 spans 17 residues. Per the germline V gene, CDR1 is MNHNS and CDR2 is SASEGT.